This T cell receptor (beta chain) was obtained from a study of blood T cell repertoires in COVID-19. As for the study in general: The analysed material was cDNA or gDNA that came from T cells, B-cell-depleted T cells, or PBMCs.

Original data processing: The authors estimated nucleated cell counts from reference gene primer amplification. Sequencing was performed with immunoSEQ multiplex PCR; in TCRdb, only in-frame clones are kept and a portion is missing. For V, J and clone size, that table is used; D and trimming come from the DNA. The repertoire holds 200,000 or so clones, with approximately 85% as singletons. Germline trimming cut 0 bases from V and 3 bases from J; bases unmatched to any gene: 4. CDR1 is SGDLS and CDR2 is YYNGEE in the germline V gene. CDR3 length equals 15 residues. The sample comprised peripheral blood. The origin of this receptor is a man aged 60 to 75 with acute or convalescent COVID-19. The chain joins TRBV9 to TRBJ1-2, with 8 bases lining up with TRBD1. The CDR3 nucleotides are TGTGCCAGCAGCGTAGATCCAGGGGGCGACTATGGCTACACCTTC. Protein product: CASSVDPGGDYGYTF. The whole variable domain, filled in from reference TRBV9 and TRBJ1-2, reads DSGVTQTPKHLITATGQRVTLRCSPRSGDLSVYWYQQSLDQGLQFLIQYYNGEERAKGNILERFSAQQFPDLHSELNLSSLELGDSALYFCASSVDPGGDYGYTFGSGTRLTVV.